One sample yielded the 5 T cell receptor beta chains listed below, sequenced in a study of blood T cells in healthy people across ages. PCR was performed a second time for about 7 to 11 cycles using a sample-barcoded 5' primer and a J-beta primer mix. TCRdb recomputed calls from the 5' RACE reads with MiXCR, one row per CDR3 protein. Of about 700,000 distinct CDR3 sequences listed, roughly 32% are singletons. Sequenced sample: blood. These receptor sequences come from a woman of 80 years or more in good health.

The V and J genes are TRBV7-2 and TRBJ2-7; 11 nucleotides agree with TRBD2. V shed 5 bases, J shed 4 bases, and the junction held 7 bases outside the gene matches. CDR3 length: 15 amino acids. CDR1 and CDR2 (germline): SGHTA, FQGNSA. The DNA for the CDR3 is TGTGCCAGCAGCCAGACTAGCGGGATTACTTACGAGCAGTACTTC. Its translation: CASSQTSGITYEQYF.

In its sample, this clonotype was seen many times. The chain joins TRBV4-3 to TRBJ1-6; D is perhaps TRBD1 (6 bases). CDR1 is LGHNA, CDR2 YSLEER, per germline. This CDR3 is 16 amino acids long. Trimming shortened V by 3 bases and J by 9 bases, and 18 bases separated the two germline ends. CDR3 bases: TGCGCCAGCAGCCAGCTCCAGGGGCAGGGAGGTTCACCCCTCCACTTT. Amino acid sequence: CASSQLQGQGGSPLHF.

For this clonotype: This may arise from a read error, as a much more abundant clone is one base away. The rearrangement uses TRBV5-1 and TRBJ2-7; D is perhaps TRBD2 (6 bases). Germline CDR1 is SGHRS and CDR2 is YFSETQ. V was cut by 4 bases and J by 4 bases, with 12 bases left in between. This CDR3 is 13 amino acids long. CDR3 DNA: TGCGCCAGCAGCACACTGCGGGGTTACGAGCAGTACTTC. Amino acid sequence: CASSTLRGYEQYF.

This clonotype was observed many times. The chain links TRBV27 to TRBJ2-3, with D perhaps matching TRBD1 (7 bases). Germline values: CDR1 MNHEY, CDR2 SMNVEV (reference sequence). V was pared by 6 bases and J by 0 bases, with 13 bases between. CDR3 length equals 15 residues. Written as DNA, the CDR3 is TGTGCCAGCAGAGACAGGGACTTGAGCACAGATACGCAGTATTTT. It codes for CASRDRDLSTDTQYF.

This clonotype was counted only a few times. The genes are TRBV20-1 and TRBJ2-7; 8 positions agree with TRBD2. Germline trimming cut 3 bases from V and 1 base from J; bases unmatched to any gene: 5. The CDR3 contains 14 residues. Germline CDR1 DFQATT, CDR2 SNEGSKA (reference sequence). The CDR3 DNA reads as TGCAGTGCTAGGGGGACTAGTAAATCCTACGAGCAGTACTTC. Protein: CSARGTSKSYEQYF.